This TCR beta chain was sequenced in a study of blood T cell repertoires in COVID-19. For the study at large: Sites in the United States, Italy and Spain provided acute and convalescent COVID-19 samples.

The CDR3 sequence is 13 residues long. The V gene's germline CDR1 is SGHRS and CDR2 YFSETQ. The ends were cut back, 2 bases at V and 3 bases at J, with 8 bases in the middle. Authors' data handling: Quantification of nucleated cells was approximated via reference gene primer amplification. Some clones are missing from TCRdb's copy, which holds only in-frame ones; the method was immunoSEQ multiplex PCR. Clone size and V and J calls were adopted from that table, with D and trimming inferred from the DNA. Of more than 150,000 clones in the sample, around 85% were seen once. This TCR was sampled from a man between 60 and 75 years old with acute or convalescent COVID-19. The V and J genes are TRBV5-1 and TRBJ1-1; TRBD1 is a possible D gene (5 bases). Input material: peripheral blood. The CDR3 bases are TGCGCCAGCAGCTTTGGGGGGGACACTGAAGCTTTCTTT. It specifies CASSFGGDTEAFF.